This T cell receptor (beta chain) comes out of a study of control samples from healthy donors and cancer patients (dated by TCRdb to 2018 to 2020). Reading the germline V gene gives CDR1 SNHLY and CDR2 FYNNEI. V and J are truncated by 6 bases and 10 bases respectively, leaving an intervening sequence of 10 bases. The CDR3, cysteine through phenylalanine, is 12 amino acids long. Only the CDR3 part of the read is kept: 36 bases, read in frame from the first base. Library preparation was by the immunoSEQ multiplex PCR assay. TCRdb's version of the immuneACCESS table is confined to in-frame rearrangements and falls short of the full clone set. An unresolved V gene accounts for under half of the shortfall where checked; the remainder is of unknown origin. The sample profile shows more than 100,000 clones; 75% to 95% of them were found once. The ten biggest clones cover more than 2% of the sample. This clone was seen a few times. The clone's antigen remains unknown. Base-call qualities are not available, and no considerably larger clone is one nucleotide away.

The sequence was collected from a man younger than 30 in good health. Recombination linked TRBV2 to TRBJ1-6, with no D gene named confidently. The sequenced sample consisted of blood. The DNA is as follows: TGTGCCAGCAGGATCAGCGGGTCACCCCTCCACTTT. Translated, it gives CASRISGSPLHF. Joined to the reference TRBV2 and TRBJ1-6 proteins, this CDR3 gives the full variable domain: EPEVTQTPSHQVTQMGQEVILRCVPISNHLYFYWYRQILGQKVEFLVSFYNNEISEKSEIFDDQFSVERPDGSNFTLKIRSTKLEDSAMYFCASRISGSPLHFGNGTRLTVT.